The 7 T cell receptor beta chains reported below all come from one sample, sequenced in a study of cytomegalovirus exposure and HLA in healthy donors. Repertoires were generated with immunoSEQ multiplex PCR, while TCRdb's copy carries only in-frame clones and drops some. The data show around 150,000 clones, approximately 89% seen once. Sample: PBMCs. These receptors originate from a woman aged 18-29 years in good health and CMV-seropositive.

V usage is TRBV7-2 and J usage is TRBJ2-7; 8 nucleotides align to TRBD1. The CDR3 sequence is 15 residues long. The V segment lost 2 bases and the J segment 5 bases; nucleotides outside the gene matches: 8. Per germline, CDR1 SGHTA and CDR2 FQGNSA. Here the CDR3 reads CASSLLPRGLNEQYF. The CDR3 DNA reads TGTGCCAGCAGCTTACTCCCCAGGGGGCTTAACGAGCAGTACTTC. Looking up the rest from reference TRBV7-2 and TRBJ2-7 gives the full variable domain: GAGVSQSPSNKVTEKGKDVELRCDPISGHTALYWYRQSLGQGLEFLIYFQGNSAPDKSGLPSDRFSAERTGGSVSTLTIQRTQQEDSAVYLCASSLLPRGLNEQYFGPGTRLTVT.

V is TRBV7-2 and J is TRBJ2-3; weak D call: TRBD2 (6 bases). The germline gives CDR1 SGHTA, CDR2 FQGNSA. Deletions cut 6 bases from V and 1 base from J, with 17 bases between. There are 16 residues in the CDR3. The CDR3 protein is CASRKGFASGTDTQYF. In DNA form, the CDR3 reads TGTGCCAGCAGAAAGGGCTTTGCTAGCGGCACAGATACGCAGTATTTT.

This chain connects TRBV10-3 to TRBJ2-5, with TRBD1 identical over 8 bases. The trim removed 2 bases at V and 7 bases at J, leaving 3 bases unmatched. Germline CDR1 ENHRY, CDR2 SYGVKD. The length of the CDR3 is 13 residues. Written as DNA, the CDR3 is TGTGCCATCAGTGAGGGACAGGGAGCGACCCAGTACTTC. Protein: CAISEGQGATQYF.

The chain links TRBV19 to TRBJ1-1; 9 nucleotides align to TRBD1. The V gene end was trimmed by 5 bases and the J gene end by 4 bases; junction bases not matched to a gene: 5. CDR3 length equals 14 residues. Germline V gene sequence: CDR1 LNHDA, CDR2 SQIVND (reference sequence). In DNA form, the CDR3 reads TGTGCCAGTAGTGTGACAGGGGGTGGCACTGAAGCTTTCTTT. This gives the protein CASSVTGGGTEAFF.

This chain links TRBV7-3 with TRBJ1-1; 11 nucleotides match TRBD1. The germline V gene encodes CDR1 SGHTA and CDR2 FQGTGA. The CDR3 runs 12 residues. V was clipped by 5 bases and J by 11 bases; unmatched bases: 4. The CDR3 DNA is TGTGCCAGCAGCCTTGGACAGGGGGCGGCTTTCTTT. Its translation is CASSLGQGAAFF. Combining the CDR3 with reference TRBV7-3 and TRBJ1-1 gives the whole variable domain GAGVSQTPSNKVTEKGKYVELRCDPISGHTALYWYRQSLGQGPEFLIYFQGTGAADDSGLPNDRFFAVRPEGSVSTLKIQRTERGDSAVYLCASSLGQGAAFFGQGTRLTVV.

The chain has TRBV10-3 and TRBJ2-7, with a tentative D call TRBD2 (6 bases). Per germline, CDR1 ENHRY and CDR2 SYGVKD. The CDR3 has 14 residues. The germline V and J ends were trimmed by 2 bases and 3 bases, with 11 bases remaining between them. CDR3 sequence reads: CAISELGGGYEQYF. The CDR3 DNA sequence: TGTGCCATCAGTGAGCTGGGAGGCGGCTACGAGCAGTACTTC.

This clone is a singleton in its sample. CDR3 in DNA: TGTGCCAGCGGGGCCAGTTTCACAGATACGCAGTATTTT. Translating it yields CASGASFTDTQYF. The chain carries TRBV13 and TRBJ2-3; TRBD1 is a possible D gene (5 bases). Germline V gene lookup returns CDR1 PRHDT and CDR2 FYEKMQ (reference sequence). This CDR3 contains 13 residues. V lost 8 bases and J lost 2, with 11 bases in between.